This T cell receptor (beta chain) was sequenced for a study of blood T cell repertoires in COVID-19. Study details: PBMCs, B-cell-depleted T cells, or T cells were the source of the cDNA or gDNA that made up the material.

The germline CDR1 and CDR2 sequences are SNHLY and FYNNEI. The ends were cut back, 3 bases at V and 2 bases at J, with 13 bases in the middle. This CDR3 is built from 15 residues. Profiled with immunoSEQ multiplex PCR; TCRdb holds only in-frame clones, not every one. This sample has about 220,000 clones, with approximately 85% found just once. The chain joins TRBV2 to TRBJ1-1, with D perhaps matching TRBD1 (5 bases). Specimen: peripheral blood. This clonotype was sampled from a woman between 65 and 79 years old with acute or convalescent COVID-19. As DNA, the CDR3 is TGTGCCAGCAGTGATAGGGGCCCAATAAACACTGAAGCTTTCTTT. Amino acid sequence: CASSDRGPINTEAFF. Full variable domain (remainder filled in from reference TRBV2 and TRBJ1-1): EPEVTQTPSHQVTQMGQEVILRCVPISNHLYFYWYRQILGQKVEFLVSFYNNEISEKSEIFDDQFSVERPDGSNFTLKIRSTKLEDSAMYFCASSDRGPINTEAFFGQGTRLTVV.